This TCR beta chain was sequenced during a study of human T cells and chemical hapten exposure. This clonotype has ten or more counts. The antigen is unknown. TCRdb passed the RACE reads through MiXCR, listing each CDR3 protein once. The sample lists roughly 360,000 distinct CDR3 sequences, 4.8% seen once, with under 3% in the top ten. The study, taken as a whole, reports: Since the donors had alopecia, their immune response may not be the same as that of healthy people.

Time point: patch test 1, 2 weeks after DPC sensitization. Treatment denoted: therapeutic diphenylcyclopropenone sensitization with weekly scalp DPC. Those who donated were patients with alopecia, 18 to 70 years of age, and suitable for DPC. With 8 bases clipped from V and 4 bases from J, the junction kept 12 bases outside the gene matches. CDR1 is MGHDK, CDR2 SYGVNS, per germline. There are 15 residues in the CDR3. This receptor was taken from a woman aged 45-60 years with alopecia areata. Some clones in this sample may be carry-over from other donors' samples. The source was whole blood, collected in connection with sensitization to the hapten diphenylcyclopropenone (DPC). J is TRBJ2-3 and V is TRBV25-1; TRBD2 agrees at 7 bases. Here the CDR3 reads CASSYPAGRADTQYF. Written as DNA, the CDR3 is TGTGCCAGCTCCTATCCGGCAGGGAGGGCAGATACGCAGTATTTT.